The T cell receptor beta chain described here comes from a study of blood T cell repertoires in COVID-19. Germline V gene data show CDR1 as SGDLS and CDR2 as YYNGEE. CDR3 length equals 15 residues. V shed 4 bases, J shed 5 bases, and the junction held 7 bases outside the gene matches. Seattle cases were enrolled at active infection and followed longitudinally. Methods used by the authors: Using reference gene primer amplification, nucleated cell counts were estimated. Clones were sequenced by immunoSEQ multiplex PCR, and TCRdb holds only the in-frame ones, with some missing. V, J and clone size reflect that table, while D and trimming were determined from the DNA. The data hold roughly 75,000 clones, with less than 90% observed a single time.

The genes are TRBV9 and TRBJ2-1; 9 bases are a match to TRBD1. The source material was peripheral blood. The source of this sequence is a man between 50 and 59 years old with COVID-19, enrolled during active disease. In nucleotides, the CDR3 is TGTGCCAGCAGCCCAGGGGACAGGGCCCACAATGAGCAGTTCTTC. Its protein product is CASSPGDRAHNEQFF.